The 21 T cell receptor beta chains below come from one sample, sequenced in a study of blood T cell repertoires in COVID-19. Method: immunoSEQ multiplex PCR; TCRdb's copy keeps in-frame clones and lacks some. The top ten hold 9.5% to 13% of the sample, which has 35,000 to 40,000 clones, roughly 90% seen once. What was sequenced was peripheral blood. Receptor source: a man in his 70s with acute or convalescent COVID-19.

The sample holds one count of this clone. The genes are TRBV6-6 and TRBJ1-1, with TRBD1 matching 9 bases. The CDR3 contains 17 residues. V shed 5 bases and J 6 bases; nucleotides not matched to a gene: 16. CDR1 and CDR2 (germline): MNHNY, SVGAGI (reference sequence). CDR3 bases: TGTGCCAGCAGTCAATTTACAGGGGGCGTTCTGGCCCCTGAAGCTTTCTTT. Amino acid sequence: CASSQFTGGVLAPEAFF.

This chain uses TRBV18 with TRBJ1-1, with TRBD1 as a possible D gene (5 bases). CDR3 size: 14 residues. Trimming took off 2 bases at V and 7 bases at J, with 14 bases between the two ends. Germline V gene lookup returns CDR1 KGHSH and CDR2 LQKENI. Here the CDR3 DNA reads TGTGCCAGCTCACCATTAGACTTAAGGGGTGAAGCTTTCTTT. Its translation: CASSPLDLRGEAFF.

V is TRBV11-2 and J is TRBJ2-2; D may be TRBD1 (5 bases). Trimming removed 1 base at V and 6 bases at J, with 6 bases between. Looked up from germline, CDR1 is SGHAT and CDR2 is FQNNGV. This CDR3 region has 13 residues. The CDR3 sequence: CASSLVGAGELFF. DNA of the CDR3: TGTGCCAGCAGCTTAGTAGGGGCCGGGGAGCTGTTTTTT.

The rearrangement links TRBV18 to TRBJ1-5, with D uncertain. Germline CDR1 reads KGHSH; CDR2 reads LQKENI. V was shortened by 1 base and J by 3 bases, with 13 bases between the two germline ends. The CDR3 runs to 16 residues. In DNA, the CDR3 is TGTGCCAGCTCACCACTGAGTCCCGGGGTCAATCAGCCCCAGCATTTT. It yields the protein CASSPLSPGVNQPQHF.

The chain joins TRBV28 to TRBJ2-7; 8 bases are shared with TRBD2. J lost 5 bases, V lost 3 bases, and 12 bases had no gene match. Germline values: CDR1 MDHEN, CDR2 SYDVKM. This CDR3 contains 16 residues. The CDR3 DNA follows: TGTGCCAGCAGTTTCGGGAGGGACTCCCTAGTCCACGAGCAGTACTTC. It translates to CASSFGRDSLVHEQYF.

This chain links TRBV28 with TRBJ2-3; 8 positions match TRBD2. The CDR3 runs to 16 residues. V shed 5 bases, J shed 3 bases, and the junction held 10 bases outside the gene matches. CDR1 and CDR2 from the germline V gene are MDHEN and SYDVKM. The CDR3 is CASSGTSSEGTDTQYF. The CDR3 bases are TGTGCCAGCAGTGGGACTAGTAGTGAGGGGACAGATACGCAGTATTTT.

V usage is TRBV19 and J usage is TRBJ1-5; 9 bases are a match to TRBD1. The CDR3 consists of 15 residues. Germline V gives CDR1 LNHDA, CDR2 SQIVND (reference sequence). Trimming took 1 base from V and 6 from J; bases not matched to a gene: 4. This chain's CDR3 is CASSIVGTGPQPQHF. The CDR3 DNA sequence: TGTGCCAGTAGTATAGTGGGGACAGGGCCTCAGCCCCAGCATTTT.

As concerns this clone: At the DNA level, this CDR3 is encoded by other sequences in the same sample as well. The V call is TRBV27, the J call TRBJ2-2, with 8 bases fitting TRBD1. Losses at the gene ends were 2 bases for V and 5 bases for J; bases not matched to a gene: 4. The V gene's germline CDR1 is MNHEY and CDR2 SMNVEV (reference sequence). CDR3 size: 15 residues. For the CDR3, the DNA is TGTGCCAGCAGTTTAGACAGGGGAGGTACCGGGGAGCTGTTTTTT. Encoded protein: CASSLDRGGTGELFF.

This chain joins TRBV6-5 and TRBJ2-7; 8 positions agree with TRBD2. Trimming removed 2 bases from V and 4 bases from J; junction bases left unmatched: 4. Germline CDR1 and CDR2: MNHEY and SVGAGI. The CDR3 is 14 residues long. The CDR3 loop reads CASSYQAGAYEQYF. In nucleotides, the CDR3 is TGTGCCAGCAGTTACCAAGCGGGAGCTTACGAGCAGTACTTC.

The chain joins TRBV5-1 to TRBJ1-1; a possible D gene is TRBD1 (6 bases). CDR3 length equals 17 residues. In germline, CDR1 is SGHRS, CDR2 YFSETQ. V shed 0 bases and J shed 0 bases, with 15 bases lying between them. Written as DNA, the CDR3 is TGCGCCAGCAGCTTGGCTCAGGGGATGGTCATGAACACTGAAGCTTTCTTT. Translation gives CASSLAQGMVMNTEAFF.

J is TRBJ1-1 and V is TRBV7-9, with D unclear. V was trimmed by 7 bases and J by 2 bases, leaving 8 bases between them. Looked up from germline, CDR1 is SEHNR and CDR2 is FQNEAQ (reference sequence). This CDR3 comprises 12 residues. Here the CDR3 reads CASNQVNTEAFF. The CDR3 bases are TGTGCCAGCAACCAGGTCAACACTGAAGCTTTCTTT.

The chain has TRBV4-3 and TRBJ1-2, with D perhaps matching TRBD1 (6 bases). This CDR3 has 15 amino acids. Germline loops: CDR1 LGHNA, CDR2 YSLEER. V was clipped by 3 bases and J by 2 bases, with 13 bases between them. The DNA for the CDR3 is TGCGCCAGCAGCCAGGGACCACAGGGCAACTATGGCTACACCTTC. This gives the protein CASSQGPQGNYGYTF.

The gene calls are TRBV14 and TRBJ1-2; 7 bases agree with TRBD1. This CDR3 is 16 amino acids long. The V gene end was trimmed by 0 bases and the J gene end by 2 bases; junction bases not matched to a gene: 6. Germline V CDR1 and CDR2: SGHDN, FVKESK. CDR3 sequence: CASSQDYGTANYGYTF. The CDR3 bases are TGTGCCAGCAGCCAAGACTACGGGACAGCGAACTATGGCTACACCTTC.

The CDR3 is CASSLVGSEQFF. The CDR3 DNA is TGTGCCAGCAGCTTGGTGGGGAGTGAGCAGTTCTTC. This chain connects TRBV5-4 to TRBJ2-1; D perhaps matches TRBD2 (5 bases). The ends were cut back, 0 bases at V and 9 bases at J, with 7 bases in the middle. Per the germline V gene, CDR1 is SGHNT and CDR2 is YYREEE (reference sequence). The CDR3 runs to 12 residues.

The chain employs TRBV18 and TRBJ2-1, with D possibly TRBD2 on 7 matching bases. CDR1 KGHSH and CDR2 LQKENI come from the germline V gene. The CDR3 runs to 15 residues. Between the trimmed V and J ends, which lost 2 bases and 5 bases, there was a span of 13 bases. Here the CDR3 reads CASSPIGGRDNEQFF. The CDR3 DNA reads as TGTGCCAGCTCACCAATCGGGGGGCGAGACAATGAGCAGTTCTTC.

The chain combines TRBV4-2 with TRBJ2-1; possible D gene TRBD2, 6 bases. Trimming took 0 bases from V and 3 from J, leaving 18 bases between them. The CDR3 extends over 18 amino acids. Germline assignment: CDR1 LGHNA and CDR2 YNFKEQ. CDR3 nucleotides: TGTGCCAGCAGCCAAGATCCCCCTCAACGCGGGGACTACAATGAGCAGTTCTTC. Protein sequence: CASSQDPPQRGDYNEQFF.

In its sample, this clone was seen a few times. The chain carries TRBV18 and TRBJ1-1, with a weak D call TRBD1 (6 bases). Germline V gene sequence: CDR1 KGHSH, CDR2 LQKENI. The CDR3 runs to 14 residues. The V end was cut by 5 bases, the J end by 1 base, with 11 bases between. The CDR3 protein is CASSTGTQNTEAFF. CDR3 nucleotides: TGTGCCAGCTCAACCGGGACACAGAACACTGAAGCTTTCTTT.

The chain uses TRBV5-1 and TRBJ2-5, with 12 bases matching TRBD1. The ends lost 4 bases at V and 5 bases at J; junction bases unmatched: 9. Looked up from germline, CDR1 is SGHRS and CDR2 is YFSETQ. The CDR3 sequence is 16 residues long. CDR3 sequence: CASSARPGQGAETQYF. The CDR3 DNA is TGCGCCAGCAGCGCTAGACCGGGACAGGGGGCTGAGACCCAGTACTTC.

The J gene is TRBJ1-2, the V gene TRBV6-6, with 7 nucleotides matching TRBD1. J gave up 2 bases and V 4 bases, and 7 bases lay outside the gene matches. Germline-derived CDR1 and CDR2 are MNHNY and SVGAGI (reference sequence). This CDR3 spans 15 amino acids. The CDR3 sequence is CASSSGTALNYGYTF. For the CDR3, the DNA is TGTGCCAGCAGTTCCGGGACAGCCCTAAACTATGGCTACACCTTC.

This clone was observed once. The gene calls are TRBV6-4 and TRBJ2-2; D unresolved. The germline gives CDR1 MRHNA, CDR2 SNTAGT. V lost 5 bases and J lost 2, with 9 bases in between. This CDR3 is built from 14 residues. The CDR3 reads CASSSDTNTGELFF. CDR3 DNA sequence: TGTGCCAGCAGTAGTGACACCAACACCGGGGAGCTGTTTTTT.

The rearrangement uses TRBV6-6 and TRBJ1-1; D is unclear. The CDR3 length is 12 residues. Germline V CDR1 and CDR2: MNHNY, SVGAGI (reference sequence). Trimming shortened V by 2 bases and J by 10 bases, and 11 bases separated the two germline ends. CDR3 nucleotides: TGTGCCAGCAGTTACGGGCAGGAGGCAGCTTTCTTT. It is translated as CASSYGQEAAFF.